This T cell receptor (beta chain) was recorded in a study of T cells after yellow fever vaccination. Study outcomes and limitations: Some clonotypes were seen in both the CD4 and the CD8 compartments. These made up a small share and likely arose from convergent recombination.

This CDR3 is 15 amino acids long. Trimming cost V 2 bases and J 5 bases, with 12 bases left between them. They built TCR cDNA with 5'RACE template switching, a step that put in a universal primer site and UMIs. A single record per CDR3 protein comes from TCRdb applying MiXCR to the 5' RACE reads. The table includes under 700,000 distinct CDR3 sequences, approximately 16% detected once. Regarding this clonotype: The antigen is not known.

This sequence was found in a man younger than 30 who received the YFV17D yellow fever vaccine. The sample was PBMCs, taken less than 6 days after the first yellow fever vaccination. The rearrangement joins TRBV12-3 or TRBV12-4 to TRBJ2-2; D may match TRBD1 or TRBD2 (6 bases each). The CDR3 loop is CASSLYGGRTGELFF. CDR3 DNA: TGTGCCAGCAGTTTATATGGGGGGCGTACCGGGGAGCTGTTTTTT.